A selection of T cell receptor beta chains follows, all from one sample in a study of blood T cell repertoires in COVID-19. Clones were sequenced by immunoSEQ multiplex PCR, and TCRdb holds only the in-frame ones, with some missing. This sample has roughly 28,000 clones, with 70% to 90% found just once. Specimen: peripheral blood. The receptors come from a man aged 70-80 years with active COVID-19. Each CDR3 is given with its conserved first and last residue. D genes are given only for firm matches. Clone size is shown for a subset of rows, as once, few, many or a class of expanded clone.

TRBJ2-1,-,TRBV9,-,CASSARTALNEQFF,TGTGCCAGCAGCGCCAGGACAGCGCTCAATGAGCAGTTCTTC
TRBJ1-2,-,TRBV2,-,CASSEFPMGAGGYTF,TGTGCCAGCAGTGAATTCCCGATGGGGGCGGGTGGCTACACCTTC
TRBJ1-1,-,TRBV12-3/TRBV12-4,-,CASSLTRHLEAFF,TGTGCCAGCAGTTTAACCCGACACCTTGAAGCTTTCTTT
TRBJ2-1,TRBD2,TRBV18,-,CASSPRRLSGGGNEQFF,TGTGCCAGCTCACCGCGTCGCCTTAGCGGGGGGGGCAATGAGCAGTTCTTC
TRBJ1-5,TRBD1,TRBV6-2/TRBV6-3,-,CASSPGTGRKPQHF,TGTGCCAGCAGTCCCGGGACAGGGAGAAAGCCCCAGCATTTT
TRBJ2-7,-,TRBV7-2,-,CASSLAGALFHEQYF,TGTGCCAGCAGCTTAGCGGGGGCCCTTTTCCACGAGCAGTACTTC
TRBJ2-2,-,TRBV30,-,CAWSWRTGKNTGELFF,TGTGCCTGGAGCTGGAGAACAGGGAAAAACACCGGGGAGCTGTTTTTT
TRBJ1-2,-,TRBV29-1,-,CSVVAGNYGYTF,TGCAGCGTTGTCGCGGGGAACTATGGCTACACCTTC
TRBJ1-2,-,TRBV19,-,CASSATRRGIYGYTF,TGTGCCAGTAGTGCTACCAGGCGGGGGATCTATGGCTACACCTTC
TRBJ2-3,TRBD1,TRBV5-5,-,CASSLVPDRGLDTQYF,TGTGCCAGCAGCTTGGTCCCCGACAGGGGGCTAGATACGCAGTATTTT
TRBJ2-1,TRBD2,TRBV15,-,CATSRPFERGGNEQFF,TGTGCCACCAGCAGACCATTTGAGCGGGGGGGAAATGAGCAGTTCTTC
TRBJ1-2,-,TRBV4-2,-,CASSQDLGAGYTF,TGTGCCAGCAGCCAAGATCTGGGAGCTGGCTACACCTTC
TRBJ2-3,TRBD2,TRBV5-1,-,CASSSSGGKRTDTQYF,TGCGCCAGCAGCAGTAGCGGGGGGAAGCGCACAGATACGCAGTATTTT
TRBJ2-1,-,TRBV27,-,CASSLRNEQFF,TGTGCCAGCAGCCTCAGGAATGAGCAGTTCTTC
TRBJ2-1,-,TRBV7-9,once,CASSFSLDEQFF,TGTGCCAGCAGCTTTAGTCTCGATGAGCAGTTCTTC
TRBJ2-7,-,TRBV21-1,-,CASSKAPTSSYEQYF,TGTGCCAGCAGCAAAGCACCCACTAGCTCCTACGAGCAGTACTTC
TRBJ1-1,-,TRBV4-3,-,CASSQINGQTEAFF,TGCGCCAGCAGCCAGATAAATGGACAGACTGAAGCTTTCTTT
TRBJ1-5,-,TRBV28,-,CASSRGDQPQHF,TGTGCCAGCAGTCGGGGGGATCAGCCCCAGCATTTT
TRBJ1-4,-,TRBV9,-,CASSPLGTSTNEKLFF,TGTGCCAGCAGCCCACTAGGGACTTCGACTAATGAAAAACTGTTTTTT
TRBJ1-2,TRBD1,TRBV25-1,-,CASTSGTATYGYTF,TGTGCCAGCACCTCAGGGACAGCTACCTATGGCTACACCTTC
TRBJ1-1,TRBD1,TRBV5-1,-,CASSLEMGQATLF,TGCGCCAGCAGCTTGGAAATGGGACAGGCGACGCTCTTT
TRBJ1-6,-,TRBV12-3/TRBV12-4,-,CASSDSLTLHF,TGTGCCAGCAGCGACAGCCTCACCCTCCACTTT
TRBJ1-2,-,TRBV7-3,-,CASSLNPAAYGYTF,TGTGCCAGCAGCTTAAATCCAGCGGCCTATGGCTACACCTTC
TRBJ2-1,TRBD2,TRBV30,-,CAWRRLAGVEQFF,TGTGCCTGGAGGAGACTAGCGGGGGTTGAGCAGTTCTTC
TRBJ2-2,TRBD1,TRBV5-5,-,CASSKGQGAVGELFF,TGTGCCAGCAGTAAGGGACAGGGGGCGGTCGGGGAGCTGTTTTTT
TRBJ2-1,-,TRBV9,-,CASSSPDRPSSYNEQFF,TGTGCCAGCAGCTCCCCAGACAGGCCAAGCTCCTACAATGAGCAGTTCTTC
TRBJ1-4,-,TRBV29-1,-,CSVRDSTNEKLFF,TGCAGCGTTCGGGATTCAACTAATGAAAAACTGTTTTTT
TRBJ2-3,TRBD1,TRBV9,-,CASSGYRGNTDTQYF,TGTGCCAGCAGCGGTTACAGGGGGAACACAGATACGCAGTATTTT
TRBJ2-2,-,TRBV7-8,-,CASSLIGQATGELFF,TGTGCCAGCAGCTTGATAGGACAAGCCACCGGGGAGCTGTTTTTT
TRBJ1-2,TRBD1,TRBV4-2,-,CASSQTGGVGYTF,TGTGCCAGCAGCCAAACAGGGGGCGTTGGCTACACCTTC
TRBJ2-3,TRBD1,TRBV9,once,CASSVDRTGGNLGITDTQYF,TGTGCCAGCAGCGTAGATAGGACAGGGGGCAATCTAGGAATTACGGATACGCAGTATTTT
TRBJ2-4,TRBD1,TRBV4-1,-,CASSQVQGAKNIQYF,TGCGCCAGCAGCCAAGTACAGGGGGCCAAAAACATTCAGTACTTC
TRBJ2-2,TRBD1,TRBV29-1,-,CSVGQANTGELFF,TGCAGCGTGGGACAGGCGAACACCGGGGAGCTGTTTTTT
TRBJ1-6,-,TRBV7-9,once,CASSLGGAENSPLHF,TGTGCCAGCAGCTTAGGGGGCGCGGAGAATTCACCCCTCCACTTT
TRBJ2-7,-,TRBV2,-,CASSDQDSYEQYF,TGTGCCAGCAGTGACCAGGACAGCTACGAGCAGTACTTC
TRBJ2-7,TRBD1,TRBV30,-,CAWSGIQGTNYEQYF,TGTGCCTGGAGCGGGATACAGGGGACCAACTACGAGCAGTACTTC